The present TCR beta chain was sequenced within a study of post-analysis software for immune sequencing data. On the study more broadly: Courses of disease covered relapsing-remitting, secondary progressive and progressive-relapsing multiple sclerosis.

The CDR3 length is 16 residues. Trimming took 5 bases from V and 3 from J, leaving 17 bases between them. Germline CDR1 SGHVS, CDR2 FQNEAQ. Unique molecular identifiers had been added to the TCR beta cDNA libraries. TCRdb independently ran MiXCR on the PCR reads; one entry per CDR3 protein. This sample yields 350,000 to 500,000 distinct CDR3 sequences, of which 39% are seen a single time; about 8% belongs to the top ten. Of note for this clonotype: Its antigen remains unidentified.

The study's findings and limits: Samples made in the same batch grouped tightly together by F measure. Diversity measured as normalized Chao1 was significantly lower in multiple sclerosis patients than in controls. Among five TRBV segments more frequent in patients than controls were TRBV5-6, TRBV5-1 and TRBV20-1.

This clonotype originated in a girl aged 2 to 9 with multiple sclerosis. The source material was blood. The V gene is TRBV7-8, the J gene TRBJ1-5, with D tentatively TRBD1 (5 bases). The CDR3 sequence is CASSLRGRPINQPQHF. The CDR3 region has the DNA TGTGCCAGCAGCCTACGGGGCCGGCCGATCAATCAGCCCCAGCATTTT.